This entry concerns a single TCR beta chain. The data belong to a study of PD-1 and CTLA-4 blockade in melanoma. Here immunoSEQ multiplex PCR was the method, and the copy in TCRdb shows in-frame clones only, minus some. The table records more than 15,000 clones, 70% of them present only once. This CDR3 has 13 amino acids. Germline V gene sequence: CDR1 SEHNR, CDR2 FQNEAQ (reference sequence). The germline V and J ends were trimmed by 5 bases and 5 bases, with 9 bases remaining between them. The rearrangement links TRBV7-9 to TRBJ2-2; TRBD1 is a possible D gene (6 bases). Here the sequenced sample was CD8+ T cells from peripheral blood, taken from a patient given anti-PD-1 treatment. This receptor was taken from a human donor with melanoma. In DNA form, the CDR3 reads TGTGCCAGCAGCGCTACAGGGACCGGGGAGCTGTTTTTT. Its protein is CASSATGTGELFF.